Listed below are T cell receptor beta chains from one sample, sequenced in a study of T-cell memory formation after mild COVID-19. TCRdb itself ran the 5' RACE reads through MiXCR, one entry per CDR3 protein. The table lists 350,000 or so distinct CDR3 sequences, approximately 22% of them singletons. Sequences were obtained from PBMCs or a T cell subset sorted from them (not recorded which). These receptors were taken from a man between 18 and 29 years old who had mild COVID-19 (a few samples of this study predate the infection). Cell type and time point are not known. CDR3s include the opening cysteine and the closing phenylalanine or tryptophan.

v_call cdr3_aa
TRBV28 CASIRGFEDEQYF
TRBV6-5 CASSRTDSSGGTQYF
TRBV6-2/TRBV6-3 CASSLQRRLLEDTDTQYF
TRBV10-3 CAIKGSGYGYTF
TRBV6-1 CASSETWGYSNQPQHF
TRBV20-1 CSARDRGKGEAFF
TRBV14 CASSLTGTGGPFRYGYTF
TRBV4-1 CASSQRAGTNEQFF
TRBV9 CASSVTPGTQETQYF
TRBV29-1 CSVEMVGTGELFF
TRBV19 CASSDSISSYEQYF
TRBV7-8 CASSSPSRRYDNEQFF
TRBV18 CASSMGKDNEAFF
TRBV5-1 CASTGPGGTEAFF
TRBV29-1 CSVARGLNYNEQFF
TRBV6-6 CASTVQGEAFF
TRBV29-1 CSVFDTDYEQYF
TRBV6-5 CASSRQPGTPYGYTF
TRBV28 CASSPDPEQRGTQYF
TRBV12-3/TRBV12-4 CASSLLQGTTEAFF
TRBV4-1 CASSQHSGRTNSPLHF
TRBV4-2 CASSQEYRRPEQFF
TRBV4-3 CASSQQHYNEQFF
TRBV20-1 CSARVVDPATQYF
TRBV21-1 CASRAEGGYTF
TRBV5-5 CASWTGGGNYGYTF
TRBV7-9 CASSLEEGAGELFF
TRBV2 CASKGIIGGYEQYF
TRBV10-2 CASSEDRGMNTEAFF
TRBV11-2 CASGPGGGGTEAFF
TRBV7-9 CASSLGWGQPQHF
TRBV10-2 CASVSRRQETQYF
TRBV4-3 CASSQTGLFGYTF
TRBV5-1 CASSYRQGINTEAFF
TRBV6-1 CASSITQEGGAFF
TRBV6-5 CASSYSAGQYNEQFF
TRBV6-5 CASSYSLAGAFYEQYF
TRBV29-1 CSVARVDTGELFF
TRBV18 CASSPQGSTNDGYTF
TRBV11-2 CASSLGARPGGETQYF
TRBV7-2 CASSRVGRTIGGYTF
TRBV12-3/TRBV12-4 CASLGRGTGELFF
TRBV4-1 CASSPGTGDEQFF